This T cell receptor (beta chain) was profiled in a study of technical replicates of blood from a few donors. The table came from immunoSEQ multiplex PCR; TCRdb's copy has only in-frame clones and leaves some out. This table holds around 60,000 clones, 86% found once. Trimming shortened V by 0 bases and J by 1 base, and 12 bases separated the two germline ends. Germline lookup yields CDR1 GTSNPN and CDR2 SVGIG (reference sequence). CDR3 length: 15 amino acids. This clonotype was obtained from a human donor in good health. Some clones in this sample may be carry-over from other donors' samples. The rearrangement joins TRBV30 to TRBJ2-5, with D possibly TRBD1 on 5 matching bases. Specimen: PBMCs. The CDR3 region is CAWSVGAGIQETQYF. The CDR3 region has the DNA TGTGCCTGGAGTGTAGGGGCAGGGATCCAAGAGACCCAGTACTTC.